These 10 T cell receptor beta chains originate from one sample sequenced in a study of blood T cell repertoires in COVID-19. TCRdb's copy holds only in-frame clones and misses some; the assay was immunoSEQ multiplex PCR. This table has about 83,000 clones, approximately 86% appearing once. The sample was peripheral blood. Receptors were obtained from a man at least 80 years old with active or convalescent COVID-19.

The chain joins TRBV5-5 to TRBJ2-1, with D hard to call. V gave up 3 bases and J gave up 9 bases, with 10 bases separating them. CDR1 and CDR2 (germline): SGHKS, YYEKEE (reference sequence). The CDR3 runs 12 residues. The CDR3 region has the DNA TGTGCCAGCAGCTCCGTCGTCGGTGAGCAGTTCTTC. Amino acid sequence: CASSSVVGEQFF. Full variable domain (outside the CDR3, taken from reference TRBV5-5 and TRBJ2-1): DAGVTQSPTHLIKTRGQQVTLRCSPISGHKSVSWYQQVLGQGPQFIFQYYEKEERGRGNFPDRFSARQFPNYSSELNVNALLLGDSALYLCASSSVVGEQFFGPGTRLTVL.

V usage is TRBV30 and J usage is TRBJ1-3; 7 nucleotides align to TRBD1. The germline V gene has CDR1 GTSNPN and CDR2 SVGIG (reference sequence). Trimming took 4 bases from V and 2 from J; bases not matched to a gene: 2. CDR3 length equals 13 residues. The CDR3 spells CAWITGAGNTIYF. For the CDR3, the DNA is TGTGCCTGGATCACAGGGGCTGGAAACACCATATATTTT.

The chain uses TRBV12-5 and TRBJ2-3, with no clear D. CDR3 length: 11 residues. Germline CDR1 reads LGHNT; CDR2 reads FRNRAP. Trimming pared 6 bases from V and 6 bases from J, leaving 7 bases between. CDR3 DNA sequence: TGTGCTAGTGGGACATTGGATACGCAGTATTTT. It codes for CASGTLDTQYF.

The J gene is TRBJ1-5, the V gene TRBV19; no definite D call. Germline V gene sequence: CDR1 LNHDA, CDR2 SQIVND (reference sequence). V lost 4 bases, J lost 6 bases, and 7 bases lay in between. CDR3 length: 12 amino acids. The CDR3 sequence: CASSTVPQPQHF. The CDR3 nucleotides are TGTGCCAGTAGTACAGTACCTCAGCCCCAGCATTTT.

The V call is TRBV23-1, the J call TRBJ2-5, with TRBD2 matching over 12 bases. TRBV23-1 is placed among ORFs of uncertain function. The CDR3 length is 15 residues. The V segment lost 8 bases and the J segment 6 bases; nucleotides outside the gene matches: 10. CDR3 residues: CASGSTSGRLQTQYF. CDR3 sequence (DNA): TGCGCCAGCGGATCCACTAGCGGGAGGCTGCAGACCCAGTACTTC.

The CDR3 is CASSRGQNEKLFF. Here the CDR3 DNA reads TGCGCCAGCAGCAGGGGCCAAAATGAAAAACTGTTTTTT. The chain has TRBV5-1 and TRBJ1-4; a possible D gene is TRBD1 (5 bases). V was trimmed by 4 bases and J by 5 bases, leaving 9 bases between them. The CDR3 contains 13 residues. CDR1 is SGHRS, CDR2 YFSETQ, per germline.

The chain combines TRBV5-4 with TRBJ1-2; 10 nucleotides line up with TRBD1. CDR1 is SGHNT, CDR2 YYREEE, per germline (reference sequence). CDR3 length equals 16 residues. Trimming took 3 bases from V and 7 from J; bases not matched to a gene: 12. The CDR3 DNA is TGTGCCAGCAGCTCACGGGACAGGGGTAGATTGAGTGGCTACACCTTC. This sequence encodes CASSSRDRGRLSGYTF. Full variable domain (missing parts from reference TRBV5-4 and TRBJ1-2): ETGVTQSPTHLIKTRGQQVTLRCSSQSGHNTVSWYQQALGQGPQFIFQYYREEENGRGNFPPRFSGLQFPNYSSELNVNALELDDSALYLCASSSRDRGRLSGYTFGSGTRLTVV.

The CDR3 spells CASSLAGRPAGVEAFF. The CDR3 coding sequence is TGTGCCAGCAGCTTAGCGGGCAGGCCGGCGGGGGTTGAAGCTTTCTTT. The chain employs TRBV7-2 and TRBJ1-1; possible D gene TRBD1, 5 bases. The V gene's germline CDR1 is SGHTA and CDR2 FQGNSA. V gave up 0 bases and J gave up 7 bases, with 18 bases separating them. This CDR3 is built from 16 residues.

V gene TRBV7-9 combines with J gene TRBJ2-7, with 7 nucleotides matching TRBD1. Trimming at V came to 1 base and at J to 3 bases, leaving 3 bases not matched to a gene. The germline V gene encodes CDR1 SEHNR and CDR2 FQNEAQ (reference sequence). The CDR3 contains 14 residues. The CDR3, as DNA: TGTGCCAGCAGCTTAGGGGGACAGTACTACGAGCAGTACGTC. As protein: CASSLGGQYYEQYV.

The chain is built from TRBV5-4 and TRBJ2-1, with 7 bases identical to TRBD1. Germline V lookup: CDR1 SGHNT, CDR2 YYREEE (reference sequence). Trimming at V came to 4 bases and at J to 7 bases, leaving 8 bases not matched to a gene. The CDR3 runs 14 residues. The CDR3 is CASSTAQQGNEQFF. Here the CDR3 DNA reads TGTGCCAGCAGCACAGCCCAACAGGGGAATGAGCAGTTCTTC.